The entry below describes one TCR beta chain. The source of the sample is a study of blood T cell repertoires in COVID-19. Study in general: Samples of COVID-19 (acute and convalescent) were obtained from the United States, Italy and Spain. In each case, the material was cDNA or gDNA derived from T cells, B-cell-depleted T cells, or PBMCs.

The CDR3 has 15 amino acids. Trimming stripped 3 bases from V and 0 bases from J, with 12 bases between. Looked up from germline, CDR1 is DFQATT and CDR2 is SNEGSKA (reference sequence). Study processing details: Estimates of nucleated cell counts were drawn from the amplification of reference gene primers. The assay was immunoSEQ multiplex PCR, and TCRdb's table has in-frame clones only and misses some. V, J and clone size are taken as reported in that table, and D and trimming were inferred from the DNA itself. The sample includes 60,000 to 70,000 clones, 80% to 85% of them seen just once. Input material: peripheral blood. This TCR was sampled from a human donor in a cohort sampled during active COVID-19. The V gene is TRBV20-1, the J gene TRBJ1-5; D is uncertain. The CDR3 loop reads CSASMGGYSNQPQHF. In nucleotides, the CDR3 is TGCAGTGCTAGTATGGGAGGCTATAGCAATCAGCCCCAGCATTTT.